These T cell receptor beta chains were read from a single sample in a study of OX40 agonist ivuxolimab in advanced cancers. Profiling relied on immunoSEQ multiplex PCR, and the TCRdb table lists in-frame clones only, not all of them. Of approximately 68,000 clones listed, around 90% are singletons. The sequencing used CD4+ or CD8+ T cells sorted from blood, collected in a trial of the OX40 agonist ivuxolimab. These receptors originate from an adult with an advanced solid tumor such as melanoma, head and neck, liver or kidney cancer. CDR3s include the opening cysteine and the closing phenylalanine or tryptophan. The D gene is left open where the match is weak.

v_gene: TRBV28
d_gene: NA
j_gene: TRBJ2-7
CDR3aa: CASSLPATYEQYF
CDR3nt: TGTGCCAGCAGTTTACCAGCTACCTACGAGCAGTACTTC

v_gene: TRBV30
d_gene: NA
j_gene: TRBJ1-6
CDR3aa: CACIGAGSSYNSPLHF
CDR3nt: TGTGCCTGTATTGGAGCAGGGAGCTCCTATAATTCACCCCTCCACTTT

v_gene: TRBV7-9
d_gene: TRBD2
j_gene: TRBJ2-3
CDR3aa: CASSLSSSGGVYDTQYF
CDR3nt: TGTGCCAGCAGCTTATCTTCTAGCGGGGGGGTTTACGATACGCAGTATTTT

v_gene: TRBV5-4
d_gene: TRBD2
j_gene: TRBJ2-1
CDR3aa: CASSEGLADYNEQFF
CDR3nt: TGTGCCAGCAGCGAGGGACTAGCAGACTACAATGAGCAGTTCTTC

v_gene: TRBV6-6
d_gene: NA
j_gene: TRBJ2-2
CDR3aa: CASRRTDSGSGELFF
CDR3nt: TGTGCCAGCAGGAGGACAGATAGTGGAAGTGGGGAGCTGTTTTTT

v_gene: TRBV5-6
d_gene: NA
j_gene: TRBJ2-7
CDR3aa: CASSFTPAAGPSYEQYF
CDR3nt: TGTGCCAGCAGCTTTACCCCTGCCGCGGGCCCCTCATACGAGCAGTACTTC

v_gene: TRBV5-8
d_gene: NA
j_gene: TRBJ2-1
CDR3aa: CASNRQEGYEQFF
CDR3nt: TGTGCCAGCAACCGACAGGAAGGGTATGAGCAGTTCTTC

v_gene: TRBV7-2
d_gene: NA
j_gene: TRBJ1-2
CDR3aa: CASSYSGGNGYTF
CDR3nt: TGTGCCAGCAGCTATTCGGGTGGAAATGGCTACACCTTC

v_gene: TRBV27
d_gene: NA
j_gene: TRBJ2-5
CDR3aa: CASSLYQTETQYF
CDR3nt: TGTGCCAGCAGTTTATACCAGACTGAGACCCAGTACTTC

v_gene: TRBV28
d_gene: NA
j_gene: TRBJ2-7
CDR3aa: CASSTIGGLGAYEQYF
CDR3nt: TGTGCCAGCAGCACCATCGGCGGGTTAGGGGCCTACGAGCAGTACTTC

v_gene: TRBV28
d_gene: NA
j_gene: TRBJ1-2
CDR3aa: CASSSLGYTNYGYTF
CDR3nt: TGTGCCAGCAGTTCCCTGGGGTATACTAACTATGGCTACACCTTC

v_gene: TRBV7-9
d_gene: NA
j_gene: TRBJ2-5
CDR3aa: CASSLLAGQETQYF
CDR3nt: TGTGCCAGCAGCTTACTAGCAGGCCAAGAGACCCAGTACTTC

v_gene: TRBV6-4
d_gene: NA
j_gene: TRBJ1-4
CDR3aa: CASSDSNASYSSTTNEKLFF
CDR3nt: TGTGCCAGCAGTGACTCGAACGCCAGTTATTCTTCTACAACTAATGAAAAACTGTTTTTT

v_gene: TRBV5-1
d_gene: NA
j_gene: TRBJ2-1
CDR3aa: CASSLGDRPASGEQFF
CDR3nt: TGCGCCAGCAGCCTGGGGGACCGCCCGGCTTCTGGGGAGCAGTTCTTC